Below, one T cell receptor (beta chain) is given with its context. TCRdb's copy holds only in-frame clones and misses some; the assay was immunoSEQ multiplex PCR. Of 70,000 or so clones in the sample, roughly nine tenths were seen once. Per the germline V gene, CDR1 is MDHEN and CDR2 is SYDVKM. The CDR3 contains 15 residues. V was trimmed by 1 base and J by 10 bases, leaving 16 bases between them. The sample is drawn from a study of PD-L1 blockade in urothelial cancer. Overall study: Peripheral blood specimens exhibited a median yield of roughly 140,000 T cells.

The sample here was PBMCs, taken around atezolizumab (anti-PD-L1) treatment. The chain recombines TRBV28 with TRBJ1-4, with D unclear. This clonotype originated in a man aged 55 to 70 with urothelial cancer. The CDR3 protein is CASSLFRDRGGKLFF. The CDR3 coding sequence is TGTGCCAGCAGTTTATTCCGTGACCGAGGCGGAAAACTGTTTTTT.